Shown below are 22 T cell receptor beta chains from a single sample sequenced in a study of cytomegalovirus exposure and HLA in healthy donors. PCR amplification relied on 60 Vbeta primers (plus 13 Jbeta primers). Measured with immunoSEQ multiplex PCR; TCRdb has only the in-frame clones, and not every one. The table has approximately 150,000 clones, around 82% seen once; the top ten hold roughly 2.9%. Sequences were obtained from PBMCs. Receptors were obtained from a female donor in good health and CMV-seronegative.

The CDR3 reads CASSSVAGIGTGDGYTF. The DNA of the CDR3 is TGTGCCAGCAGCTCCGTTGCCGGAATCGGGACAGGCGATGGCTACACCTTC. The rearrangement links TRBV28 to TRBJ1-2, with TRBD1 matching 8 bases. The junction had 18 bases not matched to a gene; V was cut back by 6 bases and J by 6 bases. The CDR3 has 17 residues. Germline V lookup: CDR1 MDHEN, CDR2 SYDVKM.

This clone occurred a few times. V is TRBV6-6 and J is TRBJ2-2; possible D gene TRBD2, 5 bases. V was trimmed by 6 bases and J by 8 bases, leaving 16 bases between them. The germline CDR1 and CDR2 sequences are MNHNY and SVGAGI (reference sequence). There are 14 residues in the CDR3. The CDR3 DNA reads TGTGCCAGCAGAGCGGACGGTTTGAGGGGGGAGCTGTTTTTT. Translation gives CASRADGLRGELFF.

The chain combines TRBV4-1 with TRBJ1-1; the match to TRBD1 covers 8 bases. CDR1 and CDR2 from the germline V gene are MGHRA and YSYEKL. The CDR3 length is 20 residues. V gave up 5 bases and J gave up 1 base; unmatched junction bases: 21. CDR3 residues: CASSYRIEADRATKNTEAFF. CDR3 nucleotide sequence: TGCGCCAGCAGCTATCGTATAGAGGCGGACAGGGCGACGAAGAACACTGAAGCTTTCTTT.

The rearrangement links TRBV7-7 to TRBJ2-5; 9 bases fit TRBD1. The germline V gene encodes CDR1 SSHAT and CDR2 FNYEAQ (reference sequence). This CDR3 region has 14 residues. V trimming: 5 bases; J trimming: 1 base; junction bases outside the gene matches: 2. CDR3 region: CASSPGQGQETQYF. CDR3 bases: TGTGCCAGCAGCCCGGGACAGGGCCAAGAGACCCAGTACTTC.

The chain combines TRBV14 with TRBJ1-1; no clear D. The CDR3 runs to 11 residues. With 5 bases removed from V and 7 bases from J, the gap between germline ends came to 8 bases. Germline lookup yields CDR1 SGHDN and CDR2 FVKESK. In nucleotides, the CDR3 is TGTGCCAGCAGCAAAGCCGGTGAAGCTTTCTTT. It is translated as CASSKAGEAFF.

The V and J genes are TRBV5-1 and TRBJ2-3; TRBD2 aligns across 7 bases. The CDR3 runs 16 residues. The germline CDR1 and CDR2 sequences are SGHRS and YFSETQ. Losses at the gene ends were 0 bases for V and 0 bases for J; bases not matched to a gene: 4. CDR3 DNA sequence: TGCGCCAGCAGCTTGGAGCCTAGCGGTAGCACAGATACGCAGTATTTT. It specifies CASSLEPSGSTDTQYF.

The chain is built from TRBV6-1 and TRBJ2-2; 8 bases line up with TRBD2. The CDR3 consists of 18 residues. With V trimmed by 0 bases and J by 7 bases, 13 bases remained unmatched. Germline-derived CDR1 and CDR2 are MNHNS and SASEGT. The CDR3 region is CASSEARLIAGRFGELFF. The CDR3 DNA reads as TGTGCCAGCAGTGAAGCGCGGTTGATAGCGGGAAGGTTCGGGGAGCTGTTTTTT.

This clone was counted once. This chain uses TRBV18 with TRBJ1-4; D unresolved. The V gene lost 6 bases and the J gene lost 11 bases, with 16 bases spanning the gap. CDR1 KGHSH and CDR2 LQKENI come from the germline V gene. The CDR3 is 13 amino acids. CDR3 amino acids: CASSLSSVPKLFF. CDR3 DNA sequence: TGTGCCAGCTCCCTCTCCTCGGTGCCGAAACTGTTTTTT.

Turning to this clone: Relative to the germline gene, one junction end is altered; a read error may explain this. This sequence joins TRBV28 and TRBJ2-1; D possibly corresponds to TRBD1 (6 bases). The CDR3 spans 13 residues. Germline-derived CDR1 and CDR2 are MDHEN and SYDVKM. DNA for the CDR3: TGTGCCAGCAGCTTCAGGGGCCACAATGGGCAGTTCTTC. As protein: CASSFRGHNGQFF.

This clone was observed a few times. This CDR3 reads CASKLGADSNQPQHF. DNA for the CDR3: TGCGCCAGCAAACTGGGGGCAGATAGCAATCAGCCCCAGCATTTT. V usage is TRBV5-1 and J usage is TRBJ1-5; D perhaps matches TRBD1 (6 bases). The CDR3 has 15 amino acids. V was trimmed by 6 bases and J by 0 bases, leaving 13 bases between them. Germline V gene data show CDR1 as SGHRS and CDR2 as YFSETQ.

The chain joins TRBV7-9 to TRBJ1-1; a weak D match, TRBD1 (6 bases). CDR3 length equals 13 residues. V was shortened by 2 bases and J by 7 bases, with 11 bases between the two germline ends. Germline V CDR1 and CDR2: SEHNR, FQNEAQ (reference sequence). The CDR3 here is CASSLIGGDEAFF. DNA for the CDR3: TGTGCCAGCAGCTTAATAGGGGGAGATGAAGCTTTCTTT.

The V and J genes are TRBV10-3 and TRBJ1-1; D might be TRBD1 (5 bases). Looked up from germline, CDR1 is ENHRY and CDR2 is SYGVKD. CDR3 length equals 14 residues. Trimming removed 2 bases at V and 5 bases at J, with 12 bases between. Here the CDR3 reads CAISETGSRTEAFF. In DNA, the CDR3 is TGTGCCATCAGTGAGACAGGCTCGAGGACTGAAGCTTTCTTT.

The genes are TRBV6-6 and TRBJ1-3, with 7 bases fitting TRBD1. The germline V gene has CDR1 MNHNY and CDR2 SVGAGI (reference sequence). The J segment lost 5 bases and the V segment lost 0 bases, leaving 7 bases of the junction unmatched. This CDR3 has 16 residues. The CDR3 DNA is TGTGCCAGCAGTTACTCGAGACAGGGAGGAAGAAACACCATATATTTT. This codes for CASSYSRQGGRNTIYF.

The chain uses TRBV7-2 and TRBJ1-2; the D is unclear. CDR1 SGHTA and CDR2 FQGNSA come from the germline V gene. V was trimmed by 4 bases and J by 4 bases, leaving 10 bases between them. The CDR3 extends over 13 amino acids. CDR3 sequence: CASSWKGGYGYTF. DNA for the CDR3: TGTGCCAGCAGCTGGAAGGGAGGCTATGGCTACACCTTC.

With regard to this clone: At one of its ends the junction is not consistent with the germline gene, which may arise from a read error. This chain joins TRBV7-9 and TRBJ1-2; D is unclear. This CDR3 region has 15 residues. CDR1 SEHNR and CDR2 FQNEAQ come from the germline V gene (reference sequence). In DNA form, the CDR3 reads TGTTCCAGCAGCTTAGATGGTGGCGGAAACTATGGCTACACCTTC. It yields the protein CSSSLDGGGNYGYTF.

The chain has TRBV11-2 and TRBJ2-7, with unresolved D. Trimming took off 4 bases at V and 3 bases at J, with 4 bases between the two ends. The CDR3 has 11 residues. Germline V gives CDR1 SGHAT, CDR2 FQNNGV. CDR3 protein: CASSSNYEQYF. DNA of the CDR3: TGTGCCAGCAGCTCAAACTACGAGCAGTACTTC.

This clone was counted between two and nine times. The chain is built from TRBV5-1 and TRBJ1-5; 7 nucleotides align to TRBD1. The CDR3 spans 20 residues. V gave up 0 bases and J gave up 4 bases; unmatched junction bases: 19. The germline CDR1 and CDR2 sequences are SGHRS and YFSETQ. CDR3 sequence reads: CASSLVPRDSYLAGNQPQHF. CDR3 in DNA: TGCGCCAGCAGCTTGGTACCTAGGGACAGTTATCTCGCTGGGAATCAGCCCCAGCATTTT. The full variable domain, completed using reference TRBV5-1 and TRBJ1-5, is KAGVTQTPRYLIKTRGQQVTLSCSPISGHRSVSWYQQTPGQGLQFLFEYFSETQRNKGNFPGRFSGRQFSNSRSEMNVSTLELGDSALYLCASSLVPRDSYLAGNQPQHFGDGTRLSIL.

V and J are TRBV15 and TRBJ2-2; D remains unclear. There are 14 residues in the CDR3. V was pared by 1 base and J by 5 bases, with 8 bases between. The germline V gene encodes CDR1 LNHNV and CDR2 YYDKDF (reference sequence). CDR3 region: CATSRGPGTGELFF. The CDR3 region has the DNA TGTGCCACCAGCAGAGGACCAGGTACCGGGGAGCTGTTTTTT.

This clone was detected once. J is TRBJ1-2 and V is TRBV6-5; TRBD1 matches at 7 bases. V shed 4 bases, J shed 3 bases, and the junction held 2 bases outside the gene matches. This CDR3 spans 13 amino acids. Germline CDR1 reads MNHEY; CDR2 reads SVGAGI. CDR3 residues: CASSWGTDYGYTF. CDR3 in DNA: TGTGCCAGCAGTTGGGGGACAGACTATGGCTACACCTTC.

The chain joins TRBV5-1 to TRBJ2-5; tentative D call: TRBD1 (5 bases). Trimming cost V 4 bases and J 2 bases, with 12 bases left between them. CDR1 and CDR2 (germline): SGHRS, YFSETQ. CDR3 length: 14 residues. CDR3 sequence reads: CASSQTDTQETQYF. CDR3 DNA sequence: TGCGCCAGCAGCCAGACGGACACACAAGAGACCCAGTACTTC.

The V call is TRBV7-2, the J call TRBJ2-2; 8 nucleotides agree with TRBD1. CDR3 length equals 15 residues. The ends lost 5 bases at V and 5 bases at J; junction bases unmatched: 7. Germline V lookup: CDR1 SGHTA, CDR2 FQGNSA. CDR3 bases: TGTGCCAGCAGCCGATCAGGGGGCTTGACCGGGGAGCTGTTTTTT. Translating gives CASSRSGGLTGELFF.

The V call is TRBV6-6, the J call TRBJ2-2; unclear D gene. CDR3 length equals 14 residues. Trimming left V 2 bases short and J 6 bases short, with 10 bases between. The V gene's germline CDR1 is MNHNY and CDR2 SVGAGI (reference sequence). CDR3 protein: CASSYLQVSGELFF. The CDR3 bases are TGTGCCAGCAGTTACCTGCAGGTATCCGGGGAGCTGTTTTTT.